This T cell receptor (beta chain) was profiled in a study of cytomegalovirus exposure and HLA in healthy donors. Study-level results: Subsequent analysis found a tendency for first-cohort TCR clusters to co-occur within the 120 or so validation repertoires.

V was cut by 4 bases and J by 5 bases, with 20 bases left in between. This CDR3 is 16 amino acids long. Germline V lookup: CDR1 SGHTA, CDR2 FQGNSA. These donors were members of the roughly 120-subject validation cohort, a group separate from the approximately 620-subject first cohort. Turning to this clone: The antigen is unknown.

Profiling relied on immunoSEQ multiplex PCR, and the TCRdb table lists in-frame clones only, not all of them. The table records under 300,000 clones, 80% to 90% of them present only once. The source is a woman under 30 in good health and CMV-seronegative. Material: PBMCs. J is TRBJ2-5 and V is TRBV7-2; TRBD1 is a possible D gene (6 bases). CDR3 loop: CASSSTGARARETQYF. The CDR3 nucleotides read TGTGCCAGCAGCTCGACAGGAGCCCGGGCCCGGGAGACCCAGTACTTC.